This T cell receptor beta chain emerged from a study of T cells in Graves' hyperthyroidism and ophthalmopathy. Trimming cost V 3 bases and J 13 bases, with 12 bases left between them. The germline V gene encodes CDR1 SEHNR and CDR2 FQNEAQ (reference sequence). The CDR3 length is 11 residues. Investigators excluded patients with uncontrolled infection, other autoimmune disease, pregnancy or lactation. The diagnoses drew upon clinical symptoms, serum thyroxine and TRAb, thyroid ultrasound and orbital computed tomography. This sample holds PBMCs from around 9.9 ml fresh peripheral blood. Template material for amplifying TCR beta CDR3 regions consisted of RNA transcripts. Researchers ran a first-round RT-PCR on the TCR CDR3 using the HTBI primer set. TCRdb reprocessed the multiplex PCR reads with MiXCR, giving one entry per CDR3 protein. The repertoire holds 300,000 to 350,000 distinct CDR3 sequences, 15% to 20% seen once, with around a third in the top ten.

Sequenced input: blood. This sequence was found in a man aged 25-45 years with Graves' hyperthyroidism. J is TRBJ1-2 and V is TRBV7-9; D call uncertain. The CDR3 DNA reads TGTGCCAGCAGCTTTCAGAGGGTCGTCACCTTC. Protein: CASSFQRVVTF.